A selection of T cell receptor beta chains follows, all from one sample in a study of Graves' ophthalmopathy and Graves' hyperthyroidism. TCRdb reprocessed the multiplex PCR reads with MiXCR, giving one entry per CDR3 protein. The sample holds hundreds of thousands of distinct CDR3 sequences, approximately 15% seen once. The sequenced sample was blood. Source of these receptors: a woman aged 25 to 39 with Graves' ophthalmopathy. CDR3s include the opening cysteine and the closing phenylalanine or tryptophan. A D gene is named only where the DNA matches it firmly. The listing skips clone size in some rows; elsewhere it reads once, few, many or a size class.

D gene: TRBD1
V gene: TRBV6-4
clone size: .
J gene: TRBJ1-5
CDR3 DNA: TGTGCCAGCACCAGGGGGGGTAGCAATCAGCCCCAGCATTTT
CDR3 protein: CASTRGGSNQPQHF

D gene: .
V gene: TRBV11-2
clone size: many
J gene: TRBJ2-2
CDR3 DNA: TGTGCCAGCAGCTTAGGACTAGCCGGGGAGCTGTTTTTT
CDR3 protein: CASSLGLAGELFF

D gene: .
V gene: TRBV13
clone size: many
J gene: TRBJ2-1
CDR3 DNA: TGTGCCAGCAGCTTAGGGTCGGGGTTGAATGAGCAGTTCTTC
CDR3 protein: CASSLGSGLNEQFF

D gene: .
V gene: TRBV5-1
clone size: .
J gene: TRBJ2-5
CDR3 DNA: TGCGCCAGCAGCCCGACCCCGGCACAGGGATTCTTCCAAGAGACCCAGTACTTC
CDR3 protein: CASSPTPAQGFFQETQYF

D gene: TRBD2
V gene: TRBV4-1
clone size: .
J gene: TRBJ2-2
CDR3 DNA: TGCGCCAGCAGCCTAGCGGGGGGGCCGGTCGGGGAGCTGTTTTTT
CDR3 protein: CASSLAGGPVGELFF

D gene: TRBD2
V gene: TRBV4-1
clone size: few
J gene: TRBJ2-5
CDR3 DNA: TGCGCCAGCAGCCAAGCCTTAGGACTAGCGGGGGGGCGAGAGACCCAGTACTTC
CDR3 protein: CASSQALGLAGGRETQYF

D gene: TRBD1
V gene: TRBV7-8
clone size: .
J gene: TRBJ2-5
CDR3 DNA: TGTGCCAGCAGCTTAGGGGGGACAGGTTTTCGGGAGACCCAGTACTTC
CDR3 protein: CASSLGGTGFRETQYF

D gene: .
V gene: TRBV29-1
clone size: many
J gene: TRBJ1-1
CDR3 DNA: TGCAGCGCTAACTCGGCACCGAACACTGAAGCTTTCTTT
CDR3 protein: CSANSAPNTEAFF

D gene: .
V gene: TRBV12-3/TRBV12-4
clone size: many
J gene: TRBJ2-2
CDR3 DNA: TGTGCCAGCAGTTTTTCGGTTGCCGGGGAGCTGTTTTTT
CDR3 protein: CASSFSVAGELFF

D gene: .
V gene: TRBV27
clone size: many
J gene: TRBJ2-7
CDR3 DNA: TGTGCCAGCAGTGCTGGGACTTTGGACGAGCAGTACTTC
CDR3 protein: CASSAGTLDEQYF

D gene: TRBD1
V gene: TRBV19
clone size: many
J gene: TRBJ1-5
CDR3 DNA: TGTGCCAGTAGTATAATGAGGGGGCAAGAGCCCCAGCATTTT
CDR3 protein: CASSIMRGQEPQHF

D gene: TRBD2
V gene: TRBV6-2/TRBV6-3
clone size: many
J gene: TRBJ2-7
CDR3 DNA: TGTGCCAGCAGTTACGCCGCCCCTCCATCTAGCGGGGGCTCCTACGAGCAGTACTTC
CDR3 protein: CASSYAAPPSSGGSYEQYF

D gene: .
V gene: TRBV6-1
clone size: many
J gene: TRBJ2-2
CDR3 DNA: TGTGCCAGCCAGCCCGAGTACCGCGGGGAGCTGTTTTTT
CDR3 protein: CASQPEYRGELFF

D gene: TRBD2
V gene: TRBV2
clone size: .
J gene: TRBJ2-5
CDR3 DNA: TGTGCCAGCAGTGCGGGGACTAGCGTACAAGAGACCCAGTACTTC
CDR3 protein: CASSAGTSVQETQYF

D gene: .
V gene: TRBV12-3/TRBV12-4
clone size: many
J gene: TRBJ1-5
CDR3 DNA: TGTACCAGCAGGTTACTTGGGCAGCCCCAGCATTTT
CDR3 protein: CTSRLLGQPQHF

D gene: TRBD1
V gene: TRBV6-1
clone size: many
J gene: TRBJ1-6
CDR3 DNA: TGTGCCAGCAGTGCGCGAACAGGGGGCGCCAGGTCACCCCTCCACTTT
CDR3 protein: CASSARTGGARSPLHF

D gene: .
V gene: TRBV9
clone size: many
J gene: TRBJ2-2
CDR3 DNA: TGTGCCAGCAGCGTAGACTATAGGGGGGCGCTGTTTTTT
CDR3 protein: CASSVDYRGALFF

D gene: TRBD1
V gene: TRBV6-5
clone size: many
J gene: TRBJ1-1
CDR3 DNA: TGTGCCAGCATTCCAGGGGGCGCATGGAACACTGAAGCTTTCTTT
CDR3 protein: CASIPGGAWNTEAFF

D gene: TRBD1
V gene: TRBV10-3
clone size: .
J gene: TRBJ1-2
CDR3 DNA: TGTGCCATCAGTGGGGGACAGAACTATGGCTACACCTTC
CDR3 protein: CAISGGQNYGYTF

D gene: .
V gene: TRBV28
clone size: many
J gene: TRBJ2-7
CDR3 DNA: TGTGCCAGCAGTTTGTACGGGATCCTCGGCGAGCAGTACTTC
CDR3 protein: CASSLYGILGEQYF

D gene: .
V gene: TRBV4-1
clone size: many
J gene: TRBJ1-1
CDR3 DNA: TGCGCCAGCAGCCTTTTAGGATTCGTGAACACTGAAGCTTTCTTT
CDR3 protein: CASSLLGFVNTEAFF

D gene: .
V gene: TRBV11-2
clone size: many
J gene: TRBJ2-7
CDR3 DNA: TGTGCCAGCAGCTTAAGTTTAGGGCCAGGGCAGTACTTC
CDR3 protein: CASSLSLGPGQYF

D gene: .
V gene: TRBV19
clone size: .
J gene: TRBJ1-1
CDR3 DNA: TGTGCCAGTAGTATAGATCGCGGGACGGGCACTGAAGCTTTCTTT
CDR3 protein: CASSIDRGTGTEAFF

D gene: .
V gene: TRBV27
clone size: many
J gene: TRBJ1-2
CDR3 DNA: TGTGCCAGCAGTTTATCGCCAGGTCTCGGCTATGGCTACACCTTC
CDR3 protein: CASSLSPGLGYGYTF

D gene: .
V gene: TRBV7-2
clone size: many
J gene: TRBJ1-1
CDR3 DNA: TGTGCCAGTAGACGGGACCGAGGGGACACTGAAGCTTTCTTT
CDR3 protein: CASRRDRGDTEAFF

D gene: .
V gene: TRBV6-5
clone size: many
J gene: TRBJ1-5
CDR3 DNA: TGTGCCAGCAGGGGGGGTGGGCAGCCCCAGCATTTT
CDR3 protein: CASRGGGQPQHF

D gene: TRBD2
V gene: TRBV6-1
clone size: many
J gene: TRBJ2-2
CDR3 DNA: TGTGCCAGCAGCAGCGGGGCGGGGCTCACCGGGGAGCTGTTTTTT
CDR3 protein: CASSSGAGLTGELFF

D gene: .
V gene: TRBV28
clone size: many
J gene: TRBJ1-5
CDR3 DNA: TGTGCCAGCACGGGATACGGAAATCAGCCCCAGCATTTT
CDR3 protein: CASTGYGNQPQHF

D gene: .
V gene: TRBV6-1
clone size: .
J gene: TRBJ2-5
CDR3 DNA: TGTGCCAGCAGAACGCCGGCTACAGAGACCCAGTACTTC
CDR3 protein: CASRTPATETQYF

D gene: .
V gene: TRBV19
clone size: few
J gene: TRBJ1-1
CDR3 DNA: TGTGCCAGTAGTACTTTATCGACAGGCAGATGGAACACTGAAGCTTTCTTT
CDR3 protein: CASSTLSTGRWNTEAFF

D gene: .
V gene: TRBV3-1
clone size: few
J gene: TRBJ2-2
CDR3 DNA: TGTGCCAGCAGCCAATGGGGACATAAGAACACCGGGGAGCTGTTTTTT
CDR3 protein: CASSQWGHKNTGELFF

D gene: .
V gene: TRBV29-1
clone size: many
J gene: TRBJ1-2
CDR3 DNA: TGCAGCCCCTGGGGGACCCTCTGTAATGGCTACACCTTC
CDR3 protein: CSPWGTLCNGYTF

D gene: .
V gene: TRBV6-1
clone size: many
J gene: TRBJ1-6
CDR3 DNA: TGTGCCAGCAGTCGTAGCGGGAATTCACCCCTCCACTTT
CDR3 protein: CASSRSGNSPLHF

D gene: TRBD1
V gene: TRBV29-1
clone size: many
J gene: TRBJ2-7
CDR3 DNA: TGCAGCGCTGGACAGGGGATTTCGTACGAGCAGTACTTC
CDR3 protein: CSAGQGISYEQYF

D gene: .
V gene: TRBV6-1
clone size: few
J gene: TRBJ1-2
CDR3 DNA: TGTGCCAGCAAGGAAGCGGAGGCTAGTGGCTACACCTTC
CDR3 protein: CASKEAEASGYTF

D gene: .
V gene: TRBV18
clone size: once
J gene: TRBJ2-2
CDR3 DNA: TGTGCCAGCTCACCACGGACCGACACCGGGGAGCTGTTTTTT
CDR3 protein: CASSPRTDTGELFF

D gene: TRBD2
V gene: TRBV6-1
clone size: many
J gene: TRBJ2-5
CDR3 DNA: TGTGCCAGCACCCCCGGGGGGGAGACCCAGTACTTC
CDR3 protein: CASTPGGETQYF

D gene: TRBD1
V gene: TRBV4-1
clone size: .
J gene: TRBJ1-5
CDR3 DNA: TGCGCCAGCAGCCGCCCCCCTTCCGGGACAGGCGGCAATCAGCCCCAGCATTTT
CDR3 protein: CASSRPPSGTGGNQPQHF

D gene: .
V gene: TRBV11-2
clone size: .
J gene: TRBJ1-1
CDR3 DNA: TGTGCCAGCAGCCCCTCGATAAGTACTGAAGCTTTCTTT
CDR3 protein: CASSPSISTEAFF

D gene: .
V gene: TRBV6-1
clone size: many
J gene: TRBJ1-2
CDR3 DNA: TGTGCCAGCAGCCGTCCCCAGTCTAACTATGGCTACACCTTC
CDR3 protein: CASSRPQSNYGYTF

D gene: TRBD1
V gene: TRBV27
clone size: many
J gene: TRBJ1-5
CDR3 DNA: TGTGCCAGCAGACGAACTGGACAGGGCATATATAGCAATCAGCCCCAGCATTTT
CDR3 protein: CASRRTGQGIYSNQPQHF